This T cell receptor beta chain emerged from a study of T cells in Graves' hyperthyroidism and ophthalmopathy. Authors of the study amplified TCR beta CDR3 regions from RNA transcripts. The HTBI set primed first-round TCR CDR3 RT-PCR. TCRdb fed the multiplex PCR reads into MiXCR, producing one record per CDR3 protein. The profile shows 640,000 or so distinct CDR3 sequences, roughly 14% of them singletons. In this sample, this clonotype turned up many times. The antigen is unknown. Study results and caveats: In simple terms, a model built on 13 V-J features told ophthalmopathy apart from stable hyperthyroidism.

CDR3 length: 15 amino acids. J lost 3 bases, V lost 6 bases, and 9 bases had no gene match. CDR1 and CDR2 (germline): MNHNS, SASEGT. Sequencing used blood. The rearrangement joins TRBV6-1 to TRBJ2-7, with 9 bases aligning to TRBD2. The sequence was obtained from a woman aged 40 to 49 with Graves' ophthalmopathy. The CDR3 bases are TGTGCCAGCAGACAGGGACTAGCTAAATTCTACGAGCAGTACTTC. Translating gives CASRQGLAKFYEQYF.